The rows below give T cell receptor beta chains drawn from one sample of a study of blood T cell repertoires in COVID-19. Generated by immunoSEQ multiplex PCR, the TCRdb table keeps only in-frame clones and is missing some. The sample shows about 120,000 clones, more than 60% of them seen only once. The material sequenced was peripheral blood. The source of these receptors is a man in his 70s with acute or convalescent COVID-19. Each CDR3 is given with its conserved first and last residue. A D gene is named only where the DNA matches it firmly. Not all rows give a size; the values are once, few, many and, for expanded clones, a class.

v_gene: TRBV4-2; abundance: -; d_gene: TRBD1; j_gene: TRBJ2-2; CDR3nt: TGTGCCAGCAGCCCCCGGACAGGGGCCCTGAACACCGGGGAGCTGTTTTTT; CDR3aa: CASSPRTGALNTGELFF
v_gene: TRBV12-3/TRBV12-4; abundance: -; d_gene: -; j_gene: TRBJ1-1; CDR3nt: TGTGCCAGCAGTTTCACCAGGAACACTGAAGCTTTCTTT; CDR3aa: CASSFTRNTEAFF
v_gene: TRBV19; abundance: few; d_gene: TRBD1; j_gene: TRBJ2-5; CDR3nt: TGTGCCAGTAGTGACCGGACAGGGTTGTTTGGGACCCAGTACTTC; CDR3aa: CASSDRTGLFGTQYF
v_gene: TRBV5-6; abundance: once; d_gene: TRBD2; j_gene: TRBJ2-1; CDR3nt: TGTGCCAGCAGCTTGGAGGCAAATATAGCGGGTGAGCAGTTCTTC; CDR3aa: CASSLEANIAGEQFF
v_gene: TRBV9; abundance: many; d_gene: TRBD1; j_gene: TRBJ1-2; CDR3nt: TGTGCCAGCTCACGGGACAGGGAGAACTATGGCTACACCTTC; CDR3aa: CASSRDRENYGYTF
v_gene: TRBV6-5; abundance: -; d_gene: TRBD1; j_gene: TRBJ2-7; CDR3nt: TGTGCCAGCAGTCAGACAGGGTTTTCCTACGAGCAGTACTTC; CDR3aa: CASSQTGFSYEQYF
v_gene: TRBV6-6; abundance: -; d_gene: TRBD1; j_gene: TRBJ2-7; CDR3nt: TGTGCCAGCAGTCTGGGACAGGGCTCGATTCTCTTC; CDR3aa: CASSLGQGSILF
v_gene: TRBV19; abundance: -; d_gene: TRBD1; j_gene: TRBJ1-2; CDR3nt: TGTGCCAGTGGACGTCACGACAGGGGTCCCCTTGGGTATGGCTACACCTTC; CDR3aa: CASGRHDRGPLGYGYTF
v_gene: TRBV11-1; abundance: -; d_gene: TRBD2; j_gene: TRBJ2-7; CDR3nt: TGTGCCAGCAGCTTAGTAGCGGGGGAAGCGTACGAGCAGTACTTC; CDR3aa: CASSLVAGEAYEQYF
v_gene: TRBV7-9; abundance: -; d_gene: -; j_gene: TRBJ1-2; CDR3nt: TGTGCCAGCAGCTTAGCGACGACAAAAAGCTATGGCTACACCTTC; CDR3aa: CASSLATTKSYGYTF
v_gene: TRBV10-3; abundance: -; d_gene: TRBD1; j_gene: TRBJ1-3; CDR3nt: TGTGCCATCAGGGGGGACAGAGGAAACACCATATATTTT; CDR3aa: CAIRGDRGNTIYF
v_gene: TRBV6-2/TRBV6-3; abundance: -; d_gene: TRBD2; j_gene: TRBJ2-3; CDR3nt: TGTGCCAGCAGTTACGGAAGCGGGGGGAGCACAGATACGCAGTATTTT; CDR3aa: CASSYGSGGSTDTQYF
v_gene: TRBV4-3; abundance: -; d_gene: -; j_gene: TRBJ1-1; CDR3nt: TGCGCCAGCAGCCAGAAGCCCTTGGGAGGCACTGAAGCTTTCTTT; CDR3aa: CASSQKPLGGTEAFF
v_gene: TRBV5-1; abundance: -; d_gene: -; j_gene: TRBJ2-3; CDR3nt: TGCGCCAGCAGCTTGGGTGCGGATACGCAGTATTTT; CDR3aa: CASSLGADTQYF
v_gene: TRBV7-2; abundance: once; d_gene: -; j_gene: TRBJ2-1; CDR3nt: TGTGCCAGCAGCTTAAGTAGGGGGGGGAGCTCCTACAATGAGCAGTTCTTC; CDR3aa: CASSLSRGGSSYNEQFF
v_gene: TRBV5-4; abundance: -; d_gene: TRBD1; j_gene: TRBJ1-5; CDR3nt: TGTGCCAGCAGTTCAGGGGGCGACAATCAGCCCCAGCATTTT; CDR3aa: CASSSGGDNQPQHF
v_gene: TRBV6-1; abundance: -; d_gene: -; j_gene: TRBJ1-2; CDR3nt: TGTGCCAGCAGTGAAGGACCGTCGATCTCGGGTTATGGCTACACCTTC; CDR3aa: CASSEGPSISGYGYTF
v_gene: TRBV19; abundance: -; d_gene: TRBD1; j_gene: TRBJ1-2; CDR3nt: TGTGCCAGTTCTACAGGGGTTGGAAGACGTCGGGACTATGGCTACACCTTC; CDR3aa: CASSTGVGRRRDYGYTF
v_gene: TRBV12-3/TRBV12-4; abundance: once; d_gene: -; j_gene: TRBJ1-4; CDR3nt: TGTGCCAGCGCGGACAGAGCTAATGAAAAACTGTTTTTT; CDR3aa: CASADRANEKLFF
v_gene: TRBV27; abundance: -; d_gene: TRBD2; j_gene: TRBJ2-6; CDR3nt: TGTGCCAGCAGTTTCCGGGGGGGCGTGATATCTGGGGCCAACGTCCTGACTTTC; CDR3aa: CASSFRGGVISGANVLTF
v_gene: TRBV6-5; abundance: -; d_gene: -; j_gene: TRBJ2-7; CDR3nt: TGTGCCAGCAGTTACTTTACAGGGTACGAGCAGTACTTC; CDR3aa: CASSYFTGYEQYF
v_gene: TRBV5-4; abundance: -; d_gene: -; j_gene: TRBJ1-1; CDR3nt: TGTGCCAGCAGCTTGAGCAGGGTAGAGACTGAAGCTTTCTTT; CDR3aa: CASSLSRVETEAFF
v_gene: TRBV2; abundance: -; d_gene: -; j_gene: TRBJ1-5; CDR3nt: TGTGCCAGCACTGATGGAGGGGCAAGTCAGCCCCAGCATTTT; CDR3aa: CASTDGGASQPQHF
v_gene: TRBV18; abundance: many; d_gene: TRBD2; j_gene: TRBJ2-7; CDR3nt: TGTGCCAGCTCACCCACGGTCGGGGGGGTCTCCTACGAGCAGTACTTC; CDR3aa: CASSPTVGGVSYEQYF
v_gene: TRBV18; abundance: -; d_gene: TRBD1; j_gene: TRBJ1-1; CDR3nt: TGTGCCAGCTCACCCCAGGCAGGGGGTGATACTGAAGCTTTCTTT; CDR3aa: CASSPQAGGDTEAFF
v_gene: TRBV19; abundance: -; d_gene: -; j_gene: TRBJ1-1; CDR3nt: TGTGCCAGTAGTATTCGACAGCCATCTGAAGCTTTCTTT; CDR3aa: CASSIRQPSEAFF
v_gene: TRBV12-3/TRBV12-4; abundance: -; d_gene: -; j_gene: TRBJ1-1; CDR3nt: TGTGCCAGCAGTCCCAAGCCCACTGAAGCTTTCTTT; CDR3aa: CASSPKPTEAFF
v_gene: TRBV11-2; abundance: once; d_gene: -; j_gene: TRBJ2-3; CDR3nt: TGTGCCAGCAGCCCCCGAGCTGCGAGCATGAGAGATACGCAGTATTTT; CDR3aa: CASSPRAASMRDTQYF
v_gene: TRBV5-1; abundance: once; d_gene: TRBD1; j_gene: TRBJ1-4; CDR3nt: TGCGCCAGCAGCTCCAGGACAGGAGGAAATGAAAAACTGTTTTTT; CDR3aa: CASSSRTGGNEKLFF
v_gene: TRBV6-1; abundance: once; d_gene: TRBD1; j_gene: TRBJ1-3; CDR3nt: TGTGCCAGCAGTGAAGGGACAGGGGGTGGAGGAAACACCATATATTTT; CDR3aa: CASSEGTGGGGNTIYF
v_gene: TRBV7-9; abundance: -; d_gene: -; j_gene: TRBJ1-2; CDR3nt: TGTGCCAGCAGCCCCATGGGGGGAAGGGACTATGGCTACACCTTC; CDR3aa: CASSPMGGRDYGYTF
v_gene: TRBV30; abundance: -; d_gene: -; j_gene: TRBJ1-4; CDR3nt: TGTGCCTGGGATTCTCTCCCTGCAACTAATGAAAAACTGTTTTTT; CDR3aa: CAWDSLPATNEKLFF
v_gene: TRBV27; abundance: -; d_gene: TRBD2; j_gene: TRBJ2-2; CDR3nt: TGTGCCAGCAAAACTAGCGGGGGAAACACCGGGGAGCTGTTTTTT; CDR3aa: CASKTSGGNTGELFF
v_gene: TRBV4-3; abundance: -; d_gene: -; j_gene: TRBJ2-2; CDR3nt: TGCGCCAGCAGCCAAGATAAAGGCCGACTAATCACCGGGGAGCTGTTTTTT; CDR3aa: CASSQDKGRLITGELFF
v_gene: TRBV5-1; abundance: -; d_gene: -; j_gene: TRBJ2-7; CDR3nt: TGCGCCAGCAGCTTCGGGGTCCACGAGCAGTACTTC; CDR3aa: CASSFGVHEQYF
v_gene: TRBV7-9; abundance: -; d_gene: -; j_gene: TRBJ1-2; CDR3nt: TGTGCCAGCAGCTTAAAGGCCCAGGGGCACGGCTACACCTTC; CDR3aa: CASSLKAQGHGYTF
v_gene: TRBV18; abundance: -; d_gene: -; j_gene: TRBJ2-6; CDR3nt: TGTGCCAGCTCCCGACAGCTTACTAACTCTGGGGCCAACGTCCTGACTTTC; CDR3aa: CASSRQLTNSGANVLTF
v_gene: TRBV2; abundance: many; d_gene: -; j_gene: TRBJ1-6; CDR3nt: TGTGCCAGCAGTGAACAGGGCTCCTATAATTCACCCCTCCACTTT; CDR3aa: CASSEQGSYNSPLHF
v_gene: TRBV7-2; abundance: few; d_gene: -; j_gene: TRBJ1-1; CDR3nt: TGTGCCAGCAGCCCGGACATTCGGAACACTGAAGCTTTCTTT; CDR3aa: CASSPDIRNTEAFF
v_gene: TRBV7-9; abundance: once; d_gene: -; j_gene: TRBJ2-7; CDR3nt: TGTGCCAGCAGCCACGGTCCGGGGGGCGCATACGAGCAGTACTTC; CDR3aa: CASSHGPGGAYEQYF
v_gene: TRBV4-1; abundance: -; d_gene: -; j_gene: TRBJ1-1; CDR3nt: TGCGCCAGCAGCCAAGGGGGCCAGATGAACACTGAAGCTTTCTTT; CDR3aa: CASSQGGQMNTEAFF
v_gene: TRBV11-3; abundance: -; d_gene: -; j_gene: TRBJ1-2; CDR3nt: TGTGCCAGCAGCTTAGATCCAGGTCCAGCTAACTATGGCTACACCTTC; CDR3aa: CASSLDPGPANYGYTF
v_gene: TRBV5-1; abundance: -; d_gene: TRBD1; j_gene: TRBJ1-2; CDR3nt: TGCGCCAGCAGCCGGACAGGGAGTGCGGACTATGGCTACACCTTC; CDR3aa: CASSRTGSADYGYTF
v_gene: TRBV7-2; abundance: -; d_gene: TRBD1; j_gene: TRBJ2-3; CDR3nt: TGTGCCAGCAGCTCGAACTCGGGGACAGTGCGTTCTACGCAGTATTTT; CDR3aa: CASSSNSGTVRSTQYF
v_gene: TRBV10-3; abundance: -; d_gene: TRBD1; j_gene: TRBJ1-1; CDR3nt: TGTGCCAGCCAACAGGGGGCCTTCACTGAAGCTTTCTTT; CDR3aa: CASQQGAFTEAFF
v_gene: TRBV2; abundance: few; d_gene: -; j_gene: TRBJ1-1; CDR3nt: TGTGCCAGCAGTGACCTGGGAGCCATGAACACTGAAGCTTTCTTT; CDR3aa: CASSDLGAMNTEAFF
v_gene: TRBV7-2; abundance: -; d_gene: -; j_gene: TRBJ1-1; CDR3nt: TGTGCCAGCAGCTTAGAGGAGGGAACGGAAGCTTTCTTT; CDR3aa: CASSLEEGTEAFF
v_gene: TRBV10-3; abundance: once; d_gene: -; j_gene: TRBJ2-7; CDR3nt: TGTGCCATCAGTGTCGGGGGAGAAGGGGAGCAGTACTTC; CDR3aa: CAISVGGEGEQYF
v_gene: TRBV7-9; abundance: -; d_gene: -; j_gene: TRBJ2-7; CDR3nt: TGTGCCAGCAGCTTAGTAACAGCTCCCTACGAGCAGTACTTC; CDR3aa: CASSLVTAPYEQYF
v_gene: TRBV19; abundance: -; d_gene: TRBD2; j_gene: TRBJ2-5; CDR3nt: TGTGCCAGTAGTACGGGACTAGCGGGGGGGCAAGAGACCCAGTACTTC; CDR3aa: CASSTGLAGGQETQYF
v_gene: TRBV6-5; abundance: once; d_gene: -; j_gene: TRBJ1-2; CDR3nt: TGTGCCAGCGGCGACAGATATGGCTACACCTTC; CDR3aa: CASGDRYGYTF
v_gene: TRBV7-2; abundance: -; d_gene: -; j_gene: TRBJ1-4; CDR3nt: TGTGCCAGCAGCAAAAGGGTGTCGGACAGTGGAAATGAAAAACTGTTTTTT; CDR3aa: CASSKRVSDSGNEKLFF
v_gene: TRBV19; abundance: -; d_gene: TRBD2; j_gene: TRBJ2-3; CDR3nt: TGTGCCAGTAGTATAGGTCGGACTAGCGGGTACACAGATACGCAGTATTTT; CDR3aa: CASSIGRTSGYTDTQYF
v_gene: TRBV11-3; abundance: -; d_gene: TRBD1; j_gene: TRBJ2-7; CDR3nt: TGTGCCAGCAGCCACCGGGACAGTTTCTACGAGCAGTACTTC; CDR3aa: CASSHRDSFYEQYF
v_gene: TRBV7-2; abundance: -; d_gene: TRBD2; j_gene: TRBJ2-3; CDR3nt: TGTGCCAGCAGCCGCGGGACTAGCGGGGCCCGTAGCCCAGATACGCAGTATTTT; CDR3aa: CASSRGTSGARSPDTQYF